Sequencing of this TCR beta chain was carried out in a study of cytomegalovirus exposure and HLA in healthy donors. Study overall: HLA-typed donors contributed approximately 92 million unique TCRs, which were held in an early data release. Study findings and constraints: Cytomegalovirus association was listed for about 160 TCR beta chains.

Regarding this clone: Antigen specificity is unknown.

PCR used 60 Vbeta primers and 13 Jbeta primers. Profiled with immunoSEQ multiplex PCR; TCRdb holds only in-frame clones, not every one. The table includes roughly 89,000 clones, around 81% detected once. The V and J ends lost 6 bases and 7 bases, in that order; junction bases with no gene match: 6. The CDR3 contains 13 residues. Germline CDR1 reads SEHNR; CDR2 reads FQNEAQ (reference sequence). The receptor was derived from a man aged 18 to 35 in good health and CMV-seronegative. The material sequenced was PBMCs. V and J are TRBV7-9 and TRBJ1-2; 9 positions agree with TRBD1. DNA of the CDR3: TGTGCCAGCAGGGACAGGGGACTCGGTGGCTACACCTTC. This encodes CASRDRGLGGYTF.